The 24 T cell receptor beta chains listed next were all sequenced from one sample in a study of graft-versus-host responses after intestinal transplantation. These receptors' antigens are unknown. Clones were sequenced by immunoSEQ multiplex PCR, and TCRdb holds only the in-frame ones, with some missing. The sample holds 35,000 to 50,000 clones, 90% to 95% seen once. Sequenced material: unstimulated CD8+ T cells sorted from spleen or lymph node cells, taken before transplant. The receptors come from a human donor who was the organ donor for an intestinal transplant.

The chain carries TRBV4-3 and TRBJ2-1, with 7 bases that match TRBD2. V was pared by 1 base and J by 0 bases, with 18 bases of the junction left unmatched. Germline CDR1 reads LGHNA; CDR2 reads YSLEER. This CDR3 comprises 21 residues. CDR3 nucleotides: TGCGCCAGCAGCCAAGTCGGACTAGTCGACCACGGAGACCGCTCCTACAATGAGCAGTTCTTC. Amino acid sequence: CASSQVGLVDHGDRSYNEQFF.

The chain couples TRBV29-1 to TRBJ1-1, with 7 nucleotides matching TRBD1. CDR3 length: 14 residues. Germline assignment: CDR1 SQVTM and CDR2 ANQGSEA. The V segment lost 6 bases and the J segment 8 bases; nucleotides outside the gene matches: 15. The CDR3 DNA sequence: TGCAGCGTCCGAGAGACAGGGCTTTTCGAGGAAGCTTTCTTT. Its protein product is CSVRETGLFEEAFF. The full variable domain, completed using reference TRBV29-1 and TRBJ1-1, is SAVISQKPSRDICQRGTSLTIQCQVDSQVTMMFWYRQQPGQSLTLIATANQGSEATYESGFVIDKFPISRPNLTFSTLTVSNMSPEDSSIYLCSVRETGLFEEAFFGQGTRLTVV.

The chain carries TRBV30 and TRBJ2-7; no clear D gene. The germline CDR1 and CDR2 sequences are GTSNPN and SVGIG (reference sequence). Trimming removed 2 bases from V and 0 bases from J, with 2 bases in between. This CDR3 contains 11 residues. The CDR3: CAWSYSYEQYF. The CDR3 region has the DNA TGTGCCTGGAGTTACTCCTACGAGCAGTACTTC. The full variable domain, with the rest looked up from reference TRBV30 and TRBJ2-7, is SQTIHQWPATLVQPVGSPLSLECTVEGTSNPNLYWYRQAAGRGLQLLFYSVGIGQISSEVPQNLSASRPQDRQFILSSKKLLLSDSGFYLCAWSYSYEQYFGPGTRLTVT.

J is TRBJ2-7 and V is TRBV4-1, with a possible D match to TRBD1 (5 bases). The CDR3 runs 14 residues. Per the germline V gene, CDR1 is MGHRA and CDR2 is YSYEKL. Trimming shortened V by 4 bases and J by 0 bases, and 10 bases separated the two germline ends. The CDR3 sequence is CASSRGSSSYEQYF. DNA of the CDR3: TGCGCCAGCAGCCGGGGCAGCAGCTCCTACGAGCAGTACTTC.

The chain links TRBV11-2 to TRBJ2-3; no firm D call. Germline V CDR1 and CDR2: SGHAT, FQNNGV. Trimming stripped 5 bases from V and 0 bases from J, with 15 bases between. This CDR3 has 16 amino acids. The chain's CDR3 is CASSPRIHSSTDTQYF. The DNA of the CDR3 is TGTGCCAGCAGCCCACGGATACACTCAAGCACAGATACGCAGTATTTT.

CDR3 nucleotide sequence: TGTGCCAGTAGTGACCTCCCAACTAGCGGGGGGTCCTACGAGCAGTACTTC. Protein sequence: CASSDLPTSGGSYEQYF. The V gene is TRBV19, the J gene TRBJ2-7, with 12 bases identical to TRBD2. The CDR3 covers 17 residues. The V gene end was trimmed by 5 bases and the J gene end by 1 base; junction bases not matched to a gene: 9. Germline CDR1 LNHDA, CDR2 SQIVND (reference sequence).

V and J are TRBV7-9 and TRBJ2-7; possibly TRBD1 or TRBD2 for D (6 bases each). The ends were cut back, 5 bases at V and 6 bases at J, with 11 bases in the middle. This CDR3 comprises 12 residues. Germline values: CDR1 SEHNR, CDR2 FQNEAQ (reference sequence). The CDR3 sequence is CASSIGGGEQYF. The CDR3 nucleotides read TGTGCCAGCAGCATAGGAGGGGGCGAGCAGTACTTC.

V is TRBV9 and J is TRBJ1-1; D is unresolved. V was cut by 0 bases and J by 1 base, with 13 bases left in between. From germline, CDR1 is SGDLS and CDR2 YYNGEE. The CDR3 is 16 residues long. CDR3 region: CASSVGQQGKNTEAFF. DNA of the CDR3: TGTGCCAGCAGCGTAGGGCAGCAAGGCAAGAACACTGAAGCTTTCTTT.

The chain combines TRBV5-8 with TRBJ1-2; D gene ambiguous. This CDR3 region has 15 residues. CDR1 is SGHTS and CDR2 is YDEGEE in the germline V gene. V shed 0 bases and J shed 8 bases, with 17 bases lying between them. The CDR3 region is CASSLALPPAGGYTF. DNA for the CDR3: TGTGCCAGCAGCTTGGCCTTACCCCCGGCGGGGGGCTACACCTTC.

The chain is built from TRBV30 and TRBJ2-1; 7 bases are shared with TRBD2. This CDR3 is built from 15 residues. Germline CDR1 is GTSNPN and CDR2 is SVGIG (reference sequence). With V trimmed by 0 bases and J by 4 bases, 6 bases remained unmatched. CDR3 DNA sequence: TGTGCCTGGAGTGTAAAGGCTAGCGGTTACAATGAGCAGTTCTTC. Translating it yields CAWSVKASGYNEQFF.

This chain connects TRBV29-1 to TRBJ2-1; TRBD2 matches 7 bases. V shed 3 bases and J 4 bases; nucleotides not matched to a gene: 6. Germline loops: CDR1 SQVTM, CDR2 ANQGSEA. The CDR3 consists of 14 residues. The CDR3 here is CSVDQRGLYNEQFF. In DNA, the CDR3 is TGCAGCGTTGATCAACGGGGACTATACAATGAGCAGTTCTTC.

The V and J genes are TRBV4-2 and TRBJ1-1; no firm D call. This CDR3 is 15 amino acids long. The V end lost 0 bases, the J end lost 1 base, and 9 bases lay between the germline ends. Germline assignment: CDR1 LGHNA and CDR2 YNFKEQ. Written as DNA, the CDR3 is TGTGCCAGCAGCCAAGAGTGGTCAGAGAACACTGAAGCTTTCTTT. Its protein product is CASSQEWSENTEAFF.

The rearrangement joins TRBV7-9 to TRBJ2-3; maybe TRBD2 (6 bases). Trimming took 4 bases from V and 4 from J, leaving 9 bases between them. The germline V gene encodes CDR1 SEHNR and CDR2 FQNEAQ (reference sequence). The CDR3 extends over 13 amino acids. The CDR3 here is CASSYTSSDTQYF. CDR3 nucleotide sequence: TGTGCCAGCAGCTACACTAGCTCAGATACGCAGTATTTT.

In its sample, this clone was seen once. The chain combines TRBV7-9 with TRBJ1-6; 8 nucleotides agree with TRBD1. Germline V CDR1 and CDR2: SEHNR, FQNEAQ (reference sequence). Trimming cost V 6 bases and J 14 bases; bases outside gene matches: 15. The CDR3 is made up of 15 amino acids. As DNA, the CDR3 is TGTGCCAGCAGTCGGCCAGGGGGCGGTGATTTTACCCTCCACTTT. This encodes CASSRPGGGDFTLHF.

CDR3 amino acids: CASSVGRDHEQYF. For the CDR3, the DNA is TGTGCCAGCAGCGTAGGAAGGGACCACGAGCAGTACTTC. The V and J genes are TRBV9 and TRBJ2-7; D assignment may be TRBD1 or TRBD2 (5 bases each). Per the germline V gene, CDR1 is SGDLS and CDR2 is YYNGEE. The length of the CDR3 is 13 residues. Trimming removed 0 bases at V and 5 bases at J, with 9 bases between.

The V call is TRBV6-5, the J call TRBJ1-1; no definite D call. The V and J ends lost 0 bases and 3 bases respectively, with 8 bases between them. Germline values: CDR1 MNHEY, CDR2 SVGAGI. The CDR3 totals 14 residues. In nucleotides, the CDR3 is TGTGCCAGCAGTTACTCGAACCTCTACACTGAAGCTTTCTTT. The encoded protein is CASSYSNLYTEAFF.

Details on this clone: Mismatch with germline at one junction end may stem from a read error. This sequence joins TRBV4-3 and TRBJ2-7, with D tentatively TRBD1 (5 bases). The CDR3 spans 11 residues. Germline loops: CDR1 LGHNA, CDR2 YSLEER. Here the CDR3 reads CASSQARQGGF. The CDR3 nucleotides read TGCGCCAGCAGCCAGGCCCGGCAGGGCGGCTTC.

The chain couples TRBV27 to TRBJ2-7; D may be TRBD1 (6 bases). This CDR3 contains 14 residues. CDR1 MNHEY and CDR2 SMNVEV come from the germline V gene (reference sequence). Trimming removed 5 bases from V and 0 bases from J, with 11 bases in between. The CDR3 DNA reads TGTGCCAGCAGTCCCTACAGGGCCTCCTACGAGCAGTACTTC. Its protein is CASSPYRASYEQYF.

V gene TRBV7-9 combines with J gene TRBJ2-1; 9 nucleotides match TRBD2. The germline CDR1 and CDR2 sequences are SEHNR and FQNEAQ (reference sequence). This CDR3 comprises 15 residues. Unmatched junction bases numbered 11, after V lost 6 bases and J lost 8 bases. Here the CDR3 DNA reads TGTGCCAGCAGTTTCGGACTAGCGTTTGGCGATGAGCAGTTCTTC. It specifies CASSFGLAFGDEQFF.

In the case of this clone: Other DNA sequences in this sample translate to the same CDR3. This chain connects TRBV14 to TRBJ1-2, with 7 bases aligning to TRBD1. Germline V CDR1 and CDR2: SGHDN, FVKESK. CDR3 size: 12 residues. V lost 4 bases and J lost 14; bases outside the gene matches: 10. The CDR3 bases are TGTGCCAGCAGCCCACTGACAGGGCATCAGACCTTC. It yields the protein CASSPLTGHQTF.

V and J are TRBV6-1 and TRBJ1-1, with D possibly being TRBD1 (5 bases). The V end lost 6 bases, the J end lost 1 base, and 12 bases lay between the germline ends. CDR1 and CDR2 (germline): MNHNS, SASEGT. The CDR3 consists of 14 residues. This CDR3 is CASRHDRENTEAFF. The CDR3 DNA reads TGTGCCAGCAGGCACGACAGAGAGAACACTGAAGCTTTCTTT.

The rearrangement links TRBV27 to TRBJ2-4, with D unclear. This CDR3 contains 14 residues. V was shortened by 4 bases and J by 0 bases, with 7 bases between the two germline ends. CDR1 and CDR2 (germline): MNHEY, SMNVEV (reference sequence). The CDR3 DNA reads as TGTGCCAGCAGTTCGATAGTAGCCAAAAACATTCAGTACTTC. It codes for CASSSIVAKNIQYF.

This clone was seen just once. The chain has TRBV28 and TRBJ1-5; D not resolved. Germline CDR1 is MDHEN and CDR2 is SYDVKM. The CDR3 extends over 16 amino acids. Trimming pared 6 bases from V and 1 base from J, leaving 16 bases between. The CDR3 region has the DNA TGTGCCAGCAGCTTGGGCCACCCCGAAAGCAATCAGCCCCAGCATTTT. It yields the protein CASSLGHPESNQPQHF.

This chain connects TRBV4-1 to TRBJ1-2, with D uncertain. The CDR3 spans 14 residues. Germline assignment: CDR1 MGHRA and CDR2 YSYEKL. Trimming cost V 3 bases and J 4 bases, with 12 bases left between them. This CDR3 reads CASSQGRELYGYTF. CDR3 coding DNA: TGCGCCAGCAGCCAGGGAAGGGAACTCTATGGCTACACCTTC.